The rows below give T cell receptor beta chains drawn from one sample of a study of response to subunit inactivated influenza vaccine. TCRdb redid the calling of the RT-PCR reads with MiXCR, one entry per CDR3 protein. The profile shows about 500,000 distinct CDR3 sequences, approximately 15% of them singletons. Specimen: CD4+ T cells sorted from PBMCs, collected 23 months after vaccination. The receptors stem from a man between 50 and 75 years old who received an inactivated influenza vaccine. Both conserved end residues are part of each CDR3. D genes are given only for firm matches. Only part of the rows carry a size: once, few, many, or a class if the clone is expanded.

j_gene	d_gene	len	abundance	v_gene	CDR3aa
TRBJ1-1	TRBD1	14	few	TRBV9	CASSVDRGLTEAFF
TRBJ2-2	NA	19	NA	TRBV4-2	CASSQDVGRTGLGTGELFF
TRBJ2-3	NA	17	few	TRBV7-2	CASSPYPPGTSTDTQYF
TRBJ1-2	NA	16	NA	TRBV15	CATSRQGPGSIYGYTF
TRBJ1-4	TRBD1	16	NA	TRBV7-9	CASSSFRGPLNEKLFF
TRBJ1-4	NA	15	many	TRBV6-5	CASSYSHHPAEKLFF
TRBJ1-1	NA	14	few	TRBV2	CASLLGVMNTEAFF
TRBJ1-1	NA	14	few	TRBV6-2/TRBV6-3	CASSYRTASTEAFF
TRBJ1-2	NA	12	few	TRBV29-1	CSVTDAAYGYTF
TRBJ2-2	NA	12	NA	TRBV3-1	CASSYVTGELFF
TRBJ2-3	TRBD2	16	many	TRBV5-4	CASSSRLAGSTDTQYF
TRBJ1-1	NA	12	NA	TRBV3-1	CASSRRRSEAFF
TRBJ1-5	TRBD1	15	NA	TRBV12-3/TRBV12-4	CASSESGQRNQPQHF
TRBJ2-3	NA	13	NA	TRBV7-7	CPSSFRATDTQYF
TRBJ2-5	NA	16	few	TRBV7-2	CASSFSGGAGRETQYF
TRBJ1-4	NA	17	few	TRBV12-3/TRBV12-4	CASSIGGVITTNEKLFF
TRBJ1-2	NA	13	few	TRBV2	CASSGFGTVGYTF
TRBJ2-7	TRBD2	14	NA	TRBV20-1	CSARPSGPSYEQYF
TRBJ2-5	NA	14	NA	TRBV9	CASSEGQNQETQYF
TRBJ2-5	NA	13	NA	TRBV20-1	CSASAGNQETQYF
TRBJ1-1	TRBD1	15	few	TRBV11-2	CASSDRAGGNTEAFF
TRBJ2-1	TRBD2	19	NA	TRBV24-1	CATSDPGTSGSRSYNEQFF
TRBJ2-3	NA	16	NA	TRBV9	CASSVGPTLTTDTQYF
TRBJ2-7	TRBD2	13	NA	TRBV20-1	CSASGTSVAEQYF
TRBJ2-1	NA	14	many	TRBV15	CATRLGSSYNEQFF